The source of this T cell receptor beta chain is a study of regulatory T cells in long-lasting Graves disease. CDR1 GTSNPN and CDR2 SVGIG come from the germline V gene (reference sequence). This CDR3 is 12 amino acids long. Trimming at V came to 5 bases and at J to 5 bases, leaving 4 bases not matched to a gene. With iRepertoire HTBI primers and Arm-PCR of CDR3 regions, TCR beta libraries were built. TCRdb reprocessed the multiplex PCR reads with MiXCR, giving one entry per CDR3 protein. The sample carries roughly 380,000 distinct CDR3 sequences, less than 20% recorded once. Time point in this sample: newly diagnosed GD, antithyroid drugs for less than 3 months. RNA extracted from PBMCs served as the sequencing template.

The specimen comprised peripheral blood mononuclear cells (PBMCs), sampled at new diagnosis, from a patient treated with antithyroid drugs. The sequence derives from a female donor with Graves disease. The chain joins TRBV30 to TRBJ1-1; 8 bases agree with TRBD1. CDR3 residues: CAWAGGLTEAFF. The CDR3 bases are TGTGCCTGGGCAGGGGGCTTGACTGAAGCTTTCTTT.